These 2 T cell receptor beta chains came from one sample sequenced in a study of shared clonotypes between healthy human individuals. Libraries were prepared by immunoSEQ multiplex PCR; TCRdb keeps only in-frame clonotypes and omits some of them. The sample has 470,000 or so clones; approximately 84% are singletons. The sequencing input was PBMCs. The receptor set was obtained from a woman in her forties in good health. Some clones in this sample may be carry-over from other donors' samples.

This clone was counted ten times or more. The sample carries other DNA sequences with the same CDR3. The V gene is TRBV19, the J gene TRBJ2-1, with 8 bases aligning to TRBD1. The CDR3 contains 13 residues. The V gene end was trimmed by 5 bases and the J gene end by 8 bases; junction bases not matched to a gene: 5. CDR1 and CDR2 (germline): LNHDA, SQIVND (reference sequence). CDR3 DNA: TGTGCCAGTAGTGGACAGGGAGGTCATGAGCAGTTCTTC. It encodes CASSGQGGHEQFF.

This chain connects TRBV5-4 to TRBJ1-4; 8 bases agree with TRBD1. This CDR3 has 17 amino acids. With 2 bases clipped from V and 8 bases from J, the junction kept 14 bases outside the gene matches. Germline assignment: CDR1 SGHNT and CDR2 YYREEE (reference sequence). The CDR3 DNA sequence: TGTGCCAGCAGCTTAGGACAGGGAAGAAGGTCTAGCGAAAAACTGTTTTTT. It is translated as CASSLGQGRRSSEKLFF.